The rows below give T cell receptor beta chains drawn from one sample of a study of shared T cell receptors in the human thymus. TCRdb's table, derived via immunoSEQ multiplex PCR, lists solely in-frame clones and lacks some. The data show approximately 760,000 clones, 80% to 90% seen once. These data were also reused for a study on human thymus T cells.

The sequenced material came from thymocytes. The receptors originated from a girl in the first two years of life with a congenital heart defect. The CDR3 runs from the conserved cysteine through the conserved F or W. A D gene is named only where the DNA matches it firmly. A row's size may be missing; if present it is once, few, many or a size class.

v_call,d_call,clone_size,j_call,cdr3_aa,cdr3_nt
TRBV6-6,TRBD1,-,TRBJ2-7,CASSYPGQDHEQYF,TGTGCCAGCAGTTACCCCGGACAGGACCACGAGCAGTACTTC
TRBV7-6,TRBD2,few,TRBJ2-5,CASSHPRLAGGETQYF,TGTGCCAGCAGCCACCCTCGGCTAGCGGGGGGAGAGACCCAGTACTTC
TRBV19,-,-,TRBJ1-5,CASRQGIRQPQHF,TGTGCCAGTAGACAGGGAATACGTCAGCCCCAGCATTTT
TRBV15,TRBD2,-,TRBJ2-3,CATSTSGTSNPDTQYF,TGTGCCACCAGTACTTCCGGGACTAGCAATCCGGATACGCAGTATTTT
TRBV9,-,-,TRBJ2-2,CASSPRGGFIGELFF,TGTGCCAGCAGCCCCCGAGGGGGTTTTATCGGGGAGCTGTTTTTT
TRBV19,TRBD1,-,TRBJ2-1,CASSAPGQLIYNEQFF,TGTGCCAGTAGTGCCCCGGGACAGCTGATCTACAATGAGCAGTTCTTC
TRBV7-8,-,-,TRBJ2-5,CASSSNPEGETQYF,TGTGCCAGCAGTTCAAACCCGGAGGGAGAGACCCAGTACTTC
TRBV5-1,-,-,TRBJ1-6,CASRPRGADSPLHF,TGCGCCAGCAGACCCAGGGGCGCCGATTCACCCCTCCACTTT
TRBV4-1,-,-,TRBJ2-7,CASSQDRGGARYEQYF,TGCGCCAGCAGCCAAGATAGGGGTGGGGCGAGATACGAGCAGTACTTC
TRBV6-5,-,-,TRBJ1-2,CASIGSTYGYTF,TGTGCCAGCATTGGTTCTACCTATGGCTACACCTTC
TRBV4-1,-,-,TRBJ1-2,CASSLFNRGGSEGYTF,TGCGCCAGCAGCCTATTTAACCGGGGGGGGTCTGAAGGCTACACCTTC
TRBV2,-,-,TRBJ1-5,CASVEGLSNQPQHF,TGTGCCAGCGTCGAGGGACTTAGCAATCAGCCCCAGCATTTT
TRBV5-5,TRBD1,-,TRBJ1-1,CASSHRGTEAFF,TGTGCCAGCAGCCACAGGGGCACTGAAGCTTTCTTT
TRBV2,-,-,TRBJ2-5,CATLTTEETQYF,TGTGCCACGTTGACGACTGAAGAGACCCAGTACTTC
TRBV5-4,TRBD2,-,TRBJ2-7,CASSLDAGGPYEQYF,TGTGCCAGCAGCTTGGATGCGGGGGGCCCCTACGAGCAGTACTTC
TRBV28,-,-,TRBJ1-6,CASSFVAGFGNSPLHF,TGTGCCAGCAGTTTTGTGGCAGGGTTTGGTAATTCACCCCTCCACTTT
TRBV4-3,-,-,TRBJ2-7,CASSQDLAFNYEQYF,TGCGCCAGCAGCCAAGACTTGGCCTTTAACTACGAGCAGTACTTC
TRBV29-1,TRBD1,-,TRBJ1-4,CSVEGTAATNEKLFF,TGCAGCGTTGAGGGGACAGCCGCAACTAATGAAAAACTGTTTTTT
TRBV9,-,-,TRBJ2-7,CASSRGAGSYEQYF,TGTGCCAGCAGTCGGGGGGCGGGCTCCTACGAGCAGTACTTC
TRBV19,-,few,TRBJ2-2,CASSTTRGTGELFF,TGTGCCAGTAGTACCACTAGAGGAACCGGGGAGCTGTTTTTT
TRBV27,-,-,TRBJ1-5,CASSWSGVGNQPQHF,TGTGCCAGCAGTTGGTCCGGGGTTGGCAATCAGCCCCAGCATTTT
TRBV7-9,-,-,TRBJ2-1,CASSLVGSIFRGIYNEQFF,TGTGCCAGCAGCTTAGTCGGTTCTATTTTTCGGGGGATCTACAATGAGCAGTTCTTC
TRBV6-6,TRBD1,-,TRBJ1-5,CASSFDRGDQPQHF,TGTGCCAGCAGTTTCGACAGGGGAGATCAGCCCCAGCATTTT
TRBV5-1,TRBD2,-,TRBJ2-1,CASSDLGGSSYNEQFF,TGCGCCAGCAGCGACCTCGGGGGGAGCTCCTACAATGAGCAGTTCTTC
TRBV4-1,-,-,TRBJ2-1,CASSQERAAPLESYNEQFF,TGCGCCAGCAGCCAAGAAAGAGCCGCGCCGCTGGAGTCTTACAATGAGCAGTTCTTC
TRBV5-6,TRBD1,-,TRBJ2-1,CASSLEETGSYNEQFF,TGTGCCAGCAGCTTGGAGGAGACAGGGTCCTACAATGAGCAGTTCTTC
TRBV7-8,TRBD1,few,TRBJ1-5,CASSLEQGDHQPQHF,TGTGCCAGCAGCTTAGAACAGGGGGATCATCAGCCCCAGCATTTT
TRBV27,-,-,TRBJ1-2,CASRTERHRDLSNYGYTF,TGTGCCAGCCGGACAGAGAGACACAGGGACCTATCTAACTATGGCTACACCTTC
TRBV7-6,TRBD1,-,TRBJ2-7,CASSPRQDRTNEQYF,TGTGCCAGCAGCCCCCGTCAGGACAGGACGAACGAGCAGTACTTC
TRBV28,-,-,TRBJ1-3,CASSLWGMTTGNTIYF,TGTGCCAGCAGTTTATGGGGCATGACCACTGGAAACACCATATATTTT
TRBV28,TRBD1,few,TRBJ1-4,CASSPNDRGEAVEKLFF,TGTGCCAGCAGCCCCAACGACAGGGGAGAGGCGGTTGAAAAACTGTTTTTT
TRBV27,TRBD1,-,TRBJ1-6,CASSDRGLRDNSPLHF,TGTGCCAGCAGCGACAGGGGGCTTCGCGATAATTCACCCCTCCACTTT
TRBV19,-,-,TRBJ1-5,CASKTGNQPQHF,TGTGCCAGTAAAACCGGGAACCAGCCCCAGCATTTT
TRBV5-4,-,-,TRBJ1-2,CASSLRNFAGPRRGYTF,TGTGCCAGCAGCCTCCGAAACTTCGCAGGGCCTCGCCGAGGCTACACCTTC
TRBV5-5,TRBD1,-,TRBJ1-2,CASSSLTGRMRYGYTF,TGTGCCAGCAGCTCATTGACAGGGAGGATGAGGTATGGCTACACCTTC
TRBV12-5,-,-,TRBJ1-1,CASGLDGRVAFF,TGTGCTAGTGGCTTGGACGGTAGAGTGGCTTTCTTT
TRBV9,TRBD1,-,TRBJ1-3,CASSPRGQPEGNTIYF,TGTGCCAGCAGCCCAAGGGGACAGCCGGAAGGAAACACCATATATTTT